This paragraph covers one T cell receptor (beta chain) sequence. The CDR3 is 13 residues long. The V and J ends lost 2 bases and 4 bases respectively, with 10 bases between them. Per the germline V gene, CDR1 is SGDLS and CDR2 is YYNGEE. The sample belongs to a study of shared clonotypes between healthy human individuals. Across the study: Three plates each covered CD4 naive and memory; CD8 naive two, CD8 memory one.

TCRdb's copy holds only in-frame clones and misses some; the assay was immunoSEQ multiplex PCR. The data show about 710,000 clones, 73% seen once. V and J are TRBV9 and TRBJ2-7; D may be TRBD1 (6 bases). The sequence was obtained from a woman younger than 45 in good health. The sequencing sample was made of memory CD4+ T cells sorted from blood. As for subset: CD45RA-negative fraction. DNA of the CDR3: TGTGCCAGCAGCGTGGGGACACCATACGAGCAGTACTTC. Protein product: CASSVGTPYEQYF.